This T cell receptor beta chain was recovered during a study of T cell responses to AZD1222 COVID-19 vaccine. The table lists this clone with a few counts. Assay used: immunoSEQ multiplex PCR; TCRdb lists only in-frame clones, some missing. The table lists some 130,000 clones, around 84% of them singletons. The germline CDR1 and CDR2 sequences are LNHNV and YYDKDF (reference sequence). This CDR3 is 16 amino acids long. V lost 5 bases and J 7 bases, leaving 21 bases between the germline ends. The sequencing used peripheral blood, collected on day 0 of AZD1222 vaccination. This TCR came from an adult in good health. The chain recombines TRBV15 with TRBJ1-5; TRBD1 is a possible D gene (5 bases). CDR3 protein: CATSGGVSGRKQPQHF. The DNA for the CDR3 is TGTGCCACCAGCGGGGGGGTGTCAGGGAGGAAGCAGCCCCAGCATTTT.